This T cell receptor (beta chain) was sequenced for a study of vaccination effects on CD4 cells after COVID-19. Viral peptide pool expansion of antigen-specific CD4+ T cells preceded sequencing in the ViraFEST assay. Cells that had been cultured for less than 13 days were the source of isolated CD4+ T cells. Each participant was given two doses of one vaccine (BNT162b2 or mRNA-1273). Of note for this clone: No antigen is known for it.

Germline lookup yields CDR1 SGHRS and CDR2 YFSETQ. The CDR3 sequence is 13 residues long. V was shortened by 6 bases and J by 6 bases, with 12 bases between the two germline ends. TCRdb's table, derived via immunoSEQ multiplex PCR, lists solely in-frame clones and lacks some. The sample has 29,000 or so clones; 74% are singletons. This sequence originates from a human donor who received a COVID-19 vaccine. V gene TRBV5-1 combines with J gene TRBJ2-2; D is possibly TRBD2 (6 bases). Sequenced material: CD4+ T cells from PBMCs cultured with HCoV-OC43 spike peptides, taken after COVID-19 vaccination. Subset defined: HCoV-OC43 spike overlapping peptide pool stimulation. The CDR3 DNA sequence: TGCGCCAGCAACCCCGGGACTTCCGGGGAGCTGTTTTTT. This encodes CASNPGTSGELFF.